What follows is one TCR beta chain and its context. The sample comes from a study of blood T cell repertoires in COVID-19. Measured with immunoSEQ multiplex PCR; TCRdb has only the in-frame clones, and not every one. The table has 200,000 to 250,000 clones, roughly 83% seen once. CDR1 and CDR2 from the germline V gene are SGHAT and FQNNGV. Trimming cost V 5 bases and J 0 bases; bases outside gene matches: 5. The CDR3 is 15 amino acids. Sequencing was done on a sample of PBMCs or T cells enriched from blood (not recorded which). This chain connects TRBV11-2 to TRBJ2-7, with 9 bases matching TRBD2. The clonotype originates from a middle-aged woman with acute COVID-19. The CDR3 region has the DNA TGTGCCAGCAGCCCCATAGCGGGAGCCTCCTACGAGCAGTACTTC. Translated, it gives CASSPIAGASYEQYF.